This entry describes one T cell receptor beta chain. No antigen is known for it. TCRdb's table, derived via immunoSEQ multiplex PCR, lists solely in-frame clones and lacks some. This sample has around 78,000 clones, with 85% found just once. This sample was included in a study of a mutant IDH1 vaccine in newly diagnosed glioma. At the level of the study: In weeks 1, 3, 5, 7, 11, 15, 19 and 23, patients were immunized, eight times in all.

Time point indicated: week 23, last vaccination. The vaccine gave 300 ug of a 20-mer mutant IDH1 peptide subcutaneously per dose. Each of the donors came in with new WHO grade 3 or 4 astrocytomas that were IDH1-mutant and ATRX-lost. Germline V gives CDR1 SGHAT, CDR2 FQNNGV. The CDR3 sequence is 14 residues long. V gave up 6 bases and J gave up 2 bases, with 13 bases separating them. This material consisted of PBMCs, taken from a glioma patient whose treatment included an IDH1 peptide vaccine. This chain links TRBV11-2 with TRBJ1-1; TRBD1 might be the D (6 bases). This clonotype was obtained from a man aged 25-45 years with glioma. Some clones in this sample may be carry-over from other donors' samples. The CDR3 DNA follows: TGTGCCAGCAGTCTGGACAGAGTTAACACTGAAGCTTTCTTT. The encoded protein is CASSLDRVNTEAFF. Filled out from reference TRBV11-2 and TRBJ1-1, the complete variable domain reads EAGVAQSPRYKIIEKRQSVAFWCNPISGHATLYWYQQILGQGPKLLIQFQNNGVVDDSQLPKDRFSAERLKGVDSTLKIQPAKLEDSAVYLCASSLDRVNTEAFFGQGTRLTVV.